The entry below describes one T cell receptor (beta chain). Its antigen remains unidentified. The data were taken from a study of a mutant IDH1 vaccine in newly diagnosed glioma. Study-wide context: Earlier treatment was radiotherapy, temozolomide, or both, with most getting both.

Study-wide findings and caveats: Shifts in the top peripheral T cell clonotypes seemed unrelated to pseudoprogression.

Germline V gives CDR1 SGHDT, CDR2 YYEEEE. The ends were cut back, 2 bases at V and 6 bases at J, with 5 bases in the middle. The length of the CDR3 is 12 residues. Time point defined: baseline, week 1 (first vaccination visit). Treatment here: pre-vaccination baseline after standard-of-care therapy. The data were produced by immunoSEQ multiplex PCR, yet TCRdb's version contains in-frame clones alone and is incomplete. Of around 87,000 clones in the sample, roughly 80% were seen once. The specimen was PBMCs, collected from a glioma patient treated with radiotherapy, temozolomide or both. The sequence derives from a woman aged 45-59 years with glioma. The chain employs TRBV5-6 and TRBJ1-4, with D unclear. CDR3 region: CASSLTDEKLFF. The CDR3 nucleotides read TGTGCCAGCAGCTTAACCGATGAAAAACTGTTTTTT.